The clone carrying this T cell receptor beta chain showed up many times. What it binds is not known. This sample was included in a study of breast tumors, draining lymph nodes, adjacent tissues. The study's findings and limits: Tumor TCR diversity was below lymph nodes but above nontumor tissue.

Axillary draining lymph nodes of breast cancer patients supplied the node samples. After removal of 2 bases from V and 4 bases from J, the junction contained 11 bases not matched to a gene. CDR3 length: 17 amino acids. Germline values: CDR1 MGHRA, CDR2 YSYEKL. Each CDR3 protein gets one entry after TCRdb re-called the multiplex PCR reads with MiXCR. This sample has about 180,000 distinct CDR3 sequences, with roughly a third found just once. Sequenced sample: axillary lymph node tissue. The gene calls are TRBV4-1 and TRBJ1-2, with 9 bases lining up with TRBD1. The TCR sequence derives from a female donor with breast cancer. Some clones in this sample may be carry-over from other donors' samples. CDR3 region: CASSQRDRARSGYGYTF. CDR3 in DNA: TGCGCCAGCAGCCAAAGGGACAGGGCCAGAAGTGGCTATGGCTACACCTTC.